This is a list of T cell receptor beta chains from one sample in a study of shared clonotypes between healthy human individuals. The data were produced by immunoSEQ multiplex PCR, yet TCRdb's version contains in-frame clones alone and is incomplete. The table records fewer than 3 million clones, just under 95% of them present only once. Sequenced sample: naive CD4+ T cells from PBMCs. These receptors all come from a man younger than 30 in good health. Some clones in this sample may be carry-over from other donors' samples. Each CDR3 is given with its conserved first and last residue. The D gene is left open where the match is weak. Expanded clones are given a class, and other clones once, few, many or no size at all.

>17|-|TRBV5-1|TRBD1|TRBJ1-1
TGCGCCAGCAGCCAAGCCGGGACAGGGGCCCCAAACACTGAAGCTTTCTTT
CASSQAGTGAPNTEAFF
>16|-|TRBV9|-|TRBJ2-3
TGTGCCAGCAGCACCGCCGTGGGACTTTCCACAGATACGCAGTATTTT
CASSTAVGLSTDTQYF
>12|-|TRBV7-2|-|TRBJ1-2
TGTGCCAGCAGCTTGGACGGCTATGGCTACACCTTC
CASSLDGYGYTF
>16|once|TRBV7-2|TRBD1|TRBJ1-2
TGTGCCAGCAGCTTAGTACCGGGACAGGGGAACTATGGCTACACCTTC
CASSLVPGQGNYGYTF
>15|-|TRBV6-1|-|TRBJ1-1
TGTGCCAGCAGTGAGTTGGGACACCCGAACACTGAAGCTTTCTTT
CASSELGHPNTEAFF
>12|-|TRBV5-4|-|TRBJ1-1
TGTGCCAGCAGCAGTGGGGACACTGAAGCTTTCTTT
CASSSGDTEAFF
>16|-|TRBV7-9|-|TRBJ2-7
TGTGCCAGCAGTCAATCACAGGGCCATCTATCCTACGAGCAGTACTTC
CASSQSQGHLSYEQYF
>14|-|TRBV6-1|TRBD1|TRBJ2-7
TGTGCCAGCAGTACCGGGACAGGGGATTACGAGCAGTACTTC
CASSTGTGDYEQYF
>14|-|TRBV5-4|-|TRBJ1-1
TGTGCCAGCAGCGCACCCGGGACGAACACTGAAGCTTTCTTT
CASSAPGTNTEAFF
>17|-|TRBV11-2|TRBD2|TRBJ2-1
TGTGCCAGCAGCCTGTGGACTAGCGGGAGTTATCCCAATGAGCAGTTCTTC
CASSLWTSGSYPNEQFF
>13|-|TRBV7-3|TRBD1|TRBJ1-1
TGTGCCAGCAGCCCAGGGGGCGCAACTGAAGCTTTCTTT
CASSPGGATEAFF
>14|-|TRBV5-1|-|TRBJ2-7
TGCGCCAGCAGCTTGAGCAGGCCACGCGACGAGCAGTACTTC
CASSLSRPRDEQYF
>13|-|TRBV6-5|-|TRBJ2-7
TGTGCCAGCAGTCCCGACAGAAACTACGAGCAGTACTTC
CASSPDRNYEQYF
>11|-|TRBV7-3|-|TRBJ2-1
TGTGCCAGCAGCTTAGGTGCTGAGCAGTTCTTC
CASSLGAEQFF
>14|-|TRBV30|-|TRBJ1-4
TGTGCCTGGAGTGTATCTGTCCTGGATGAAAAACTGTTTTTT
CAWSVSVLDEKLFF
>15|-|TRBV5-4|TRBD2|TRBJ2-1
TGTGCCAGCAGCCATGCGGGAGGGGGCTACAATGAGCAGTTCTTC
CASSHAGGGYNEQFF
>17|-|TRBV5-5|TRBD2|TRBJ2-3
TGTGCCAGCAGCACGGCTTGGGGACTAGCGAACACAGATACGCAGTATTTT
CASSTAWGLANTDTQYF
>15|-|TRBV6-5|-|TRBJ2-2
TGTGCCAGCAGTTACCGAGGGGGGGTCACCGGGGAGCTGTTTTTT
CASSYRGGVTGELFF
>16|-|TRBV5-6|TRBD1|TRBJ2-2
TGTGCCAGCAGCTTGGGGACAGGGCGAAACACCGGGGAGCTGTTTTTT
CASSLGTGRNTGELFF
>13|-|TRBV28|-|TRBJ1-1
TGTGCCAGCAGTGAATCCCTAGTTGGTACAGCTTTCTTT
CASSESLVGTAFF
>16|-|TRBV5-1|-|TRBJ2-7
TGCGCCAGCAGCTTGTCGACCGGGGTGGCCTCCTACGAGCAGTACTTC
CASSLSTGVASYEQYF
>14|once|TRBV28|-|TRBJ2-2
TGTGCCAGCAGCTTCGGAACATACACCGGGGAGCTGTTTTTT
CASSFGTYTGELFF
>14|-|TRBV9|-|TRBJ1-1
TGTGCCAGCAGCCCCCAGGGCGGGAACACTGAAGCTTTCTTT
CASSPQGGNTEAFF
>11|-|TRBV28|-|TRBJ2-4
TGTGCCAGCAGTTTAGCGGACAGTCAGTACTTC
CASSLADSQYF
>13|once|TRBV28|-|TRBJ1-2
TGTGCCAGCAGTTTACCGGGTTTTTATGGCTACACCTTC
CASSLPGFYGYTF
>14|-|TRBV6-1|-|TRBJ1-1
TGTGCCAGCAGTGCCCAGGGCGCGGACACTGAAGCTTTCTTT
CASSAQGADTEAFF
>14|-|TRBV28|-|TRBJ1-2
TGTGCCAGCAGTTCAGCCCAGGGTACCTATGGCTACACCTTC
CASSSAQGTYGYTF
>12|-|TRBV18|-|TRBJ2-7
TGTGCCAGCGCCGGGACCTCCTACGAGCAGTACTTC
CASAGTSYEQYF
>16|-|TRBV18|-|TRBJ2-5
TGTGCCAGCTCACCGATGACAGCCGGGACAACCCCAACCCAGTACTTC
CASSPMTAGTTPTQYF
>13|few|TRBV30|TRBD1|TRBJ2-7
TGTGCCTGGGATGGGGACAGCTCCTACGAGCAGTACTTC
CAWDGDSSYEQYF
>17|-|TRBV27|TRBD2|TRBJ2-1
TGTGCCAGCAGTGCTAGACTAGCGGGAGGGCAGGGCAATGAGCAGTTCTTC
CASSARLAGGQGNEQFF
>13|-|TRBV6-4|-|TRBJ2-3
TGTGCCAGCAGTTACAGGGCCGGAGATACGCAGTATTTT
CASSYRAGDTQYF
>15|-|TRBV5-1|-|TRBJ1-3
TGCGCCAGCAGCTTGGAGACAGGAGCTGGAAACACCATATATTTT
CASSLETGAGNTIYF
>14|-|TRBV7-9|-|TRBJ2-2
TGTGCCAGCAGCCAAGGGGCGGACACCGGGGAGCTGTTTTTT
CASSQGADTGELFF
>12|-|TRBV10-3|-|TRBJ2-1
TGTGCCATCAGTGAAGTTCAGGGGCAGCAGTTCTTC
CAISEVQGQQFF
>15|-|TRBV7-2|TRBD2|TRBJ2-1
TGTGCCAGCAGCATCAAGACTAGCGGGGACAATGAGCAGTTCTTC
CASSIKTSGDNEQFF
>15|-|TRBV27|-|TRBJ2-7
TGTGCCAGCAGTTTATCTGGGCGGACCCCCTACGAGCAGTACTTC
CASSLSGRTPYEQYF
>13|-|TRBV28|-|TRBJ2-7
TGTGCCAGCAGTCCAGGACAGACCTACGAGCAGTACTTC
CASSPGQTYEQYF
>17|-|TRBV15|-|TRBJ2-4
TGTGCCACCAGCGAAGACCGACAGTTAATAGCCAAAAACATTCAGTACTTC
CATSEDRQLIAKNIQYF
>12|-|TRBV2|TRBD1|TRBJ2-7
TGTGCCAGCACTTTAACAGGGGACGAGCAGTACTTC
CASTLTGDEQYF
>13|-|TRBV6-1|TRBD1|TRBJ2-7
TGTGCCAGCAGGGGGACAGGGGGGTACGAGCAGTACTTC
CASRGTGGYEQYF
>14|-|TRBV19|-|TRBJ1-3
TGTGCCAGTACATACGGGGTTACTGGAAACACCATATATTTT
CASTYGVTGNTIYF
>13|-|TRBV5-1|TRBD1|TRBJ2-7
TGCGCCAGCAGCTCAGACAGGGGATACGAGCAGTACTTC
CASSSDRGYEQYF